This TCR beta chain is drawn from a study of beta chain features in type 1 diabetes. The table lists this clone with a few counts. The antigen remains undetermined. The germline V gene has CDR1 SGHTA and CDR2 FQGTGA. The CDR3 extends over 13 amino acids. Trimming took off 4 bases at V and 8 bases at J, with 14 bases between the two ends. The authors reverse transcribed all of the isolated RNA, so sequencing captured expressed TCRB transcripts. Clones were read by immunoSEQ multiplex PCR, and TCRdb kept only the in-frame ones, dropping some. The sample records hundreds of thousands of clones, about 14% being singletons. Findings and caveats of the study: Lower insertion and higher deletion counts appeared at VDJ junctions in type 1 diabetes patients. Cells with high TCR expression could be over-represented by cDNA sequencing.

This sequence joins TRBV7-3 and TRBJ1-2, with D perhaps TRBD1 (5 bases). This receptor was obtained from a man aged 18-30 years in good health. Input material: naive CD4+ T cells from blood. The CDR3 loop is CASSSRDLGGYTF. Written as DNA, the CDR3 is TGTGCCAGCAGCTCTAGGGACCTTGGGGGCTACACCTTC. Full variable domain (rest looked up from reference TRBV7-3 and TRBJ1-2): GAGVSQTPSNKVTEKGKYVELRCDPISGHTALYWYRQSLGQGPEFLIYFQGTGAADDSGLPNDRFFAVRPEGSVSTLKIQRTERGDSAVYLCASSSRDLGGYTFGSGTRLTVV.